The entry that follows covers one T cell receptor beta chain sequence. Its antigen is undetermined. This sample was taken from a study of chemoradiotherapy in HPV16-positive cancers. Overall study: A couple of HPV16-positive patients' cells yielded candidate HPV-specific clones and common motifs. Overall study findings and caveats: For HPV16-positive patients, expanding HPV-responsive T cells associated with longer recurrence-free survival.

Germline V gene sequence: CDR1 SGHTA, CDR2 FQGNSA. Between the trimmed V and J ends, which lost 1 base and 9 bases, there was a span of 16 bases. The CDR3 spans 14 residues. The data were produced by immunoSEQ multiplex PCR, yet TCRdb's version contains in-frame clones alone and is incomplete. The table includes 10,000 to 14,000 clones, about nine tenths detected once. This rearrangement joins TRBV7-2 to TRBJ2-7; D is ambiguous. The clonotype comes from a human donor with HPV-associated anogenital cancer. Sequencing used blood, obtained from a patient who underwent chemoradiotherapy. The CDR3 DNA follows: TGTGCCAGCAGCTTAGATGTGTCCCCCAGAGGGCAGTACTTC. Its translation: CASSLDVSPRGQYF.